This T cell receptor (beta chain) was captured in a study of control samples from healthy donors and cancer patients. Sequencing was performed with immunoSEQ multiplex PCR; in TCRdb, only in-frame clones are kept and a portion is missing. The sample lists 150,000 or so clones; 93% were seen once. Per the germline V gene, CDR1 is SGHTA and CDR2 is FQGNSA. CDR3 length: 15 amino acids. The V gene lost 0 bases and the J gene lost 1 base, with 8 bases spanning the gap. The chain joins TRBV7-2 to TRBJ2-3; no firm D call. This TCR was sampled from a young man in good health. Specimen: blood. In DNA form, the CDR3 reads TGTGCCAGCAGCTTAGCGCAGGTGGGCACAGATACGCAGTATTTT. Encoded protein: CASSLAQVGTDTQYF. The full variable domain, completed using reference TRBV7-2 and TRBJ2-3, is GAGVSQSPSNKVTEKGKDVELRCDPISGHTALYWYRQSLGQGLEFLIYFQGNSAPDKSGLPSDRFSAERTGGSVSTLTIQRTQQEDSAVYLCASSLAQVGTDTQYFGPGTRLTVL.